This T cell receptor beta chain was recorded in a study of T cells after yellow fever vaccination. The overall study: When fractions had low cell numbers, they were prepared with SMART-Seq v4 Ultra Low Input. Broader study findings: Contaminants from the bulk population, in the form of abundant clonotypes, could be found in FACS-sorted repertoires. Across the CD4 and CD8 compartments, a small share of clonotypes was present in both.

This CDR3 is built from 17 residues. Germline CDR1 reads SGHTA; CDR2 reads FQGNSA. V lost 0 bases and J 0 bases, leaving 11 bases between the germline ends. The study made its TCR cDNA through 5'RACE template switching. That step introduced a universal primer site along with UMIs. TCRdb re-called the 5' RACE reads with MiXCR, one entry per CDR3 protein. The data show hundreds of thousands of distinct CDR3 sequences, with approximately 16% seen just once and 17% held by the top ten. On this clonotype itself: Its antigen remains unknown.

The sequences come from PBMCs, collected 5 days after the first yellow fever vaccination. The TCR was taken from a man between 18 and 35 years old who received the YFV17D yellow fever vaccine. This chain joins TRBV7-2 and TRBJ1-4; D remains ambiguous. CDR3 in amino acids: CASSLAARFATNEKLFF. The CDR3 region has the DNA TGTGCCAGCAGCTTAGCGGCCAGGTTTGCAACTAATGAAAAACTGTTTTTT.